The 17 T cell receptor beta chains given below trace back to one sample, sequenced in a study of vaccination effects on CD4 cells after COVID-19. Profiling relied on immunoSEQ multiplex PCR, and the TCRdb table lists in-frame clones only, not all of them. The repertoire holds tens of thousands of clones, with under 75% as singletons. Sequencing was preceded by expansion of antigen-specific CD4+ T cells with viral peptide pools in the ViraFEST assay. Isolating CD4+ T cells followed less than 11 days of culture. Vaccine recipients had no previous SARS-CoV-2 infection; their nucleocapsid antibodies were negative. These receptors' targets are unknown. The source was CD4+ T cells from PBMCs cultured with HCoV-OC43 spike peptides, collected before COVID-19 vaccination. The subset: HCoV-OC43 spike overlapping peptide pool stimulation. The receptors stem from a human donor who received a COVID-19 vaccine.

This clone occurred a few times. This rearrangement joins TRBV2 to TRBJ2-2; possibly TRBD2 for D (7 bases). The CDR3 is 14 amino acids. Trimming removed 6 bases at V and 4 bases at J, with 12 bases between. Germline loops: CDR1 SNHLY, CDR2 FYNNEI. The CDR3 sequence is CASRRGGGTGELFF. CDR3 nucleotides: TGTGCCAGCAGACGCGGGGGCGGCACCGGGGAGCTGTTTTTT.

The chain recombines TRBV4-2 with TRBJ1-5, with D possibly being TRBD1 (5 bases). Looked up from germline, CDR1 is LGHNA and CDR2 is YNFKEQ. The CDR3 spans 19 residues. Trimming shortened V by 4 bases and J by 0 bases, and 22 bases separated the two germline ends. The DNA for the CDR3 is TGTGCCAGCAGCCCAGAAATTCCCATGGGGGTGAGTAGCAATCAGCCCCAGCATTTT. The encoded protein is CASSPEIPMGVSSNQPQHF.

J is TRBJ2-5 and V is TRBV29-1; unclear D gene. The CDR3 is 14 amino acids. Looked up from germline, CDR1 is SQVTM and CDR2 is ANQGSEA. Trimming cost V 1 base and J 4 bases, with 13 bases left between them. CDR3 coding DNA: TGCAGCGTTGAAGGGGTCGAGGACGTAGAGACCCAGTACTTC. Translated, it gives CSVEGVEDVETQYF. The entire variable domain, with the rest obtained from reference TRBV29-1 and TRBJ2-5, is as follows: SAVISQKPSRDICQRGTSLTIQCQVDSQVTMMFWYRQQPGQSLTLIATANQGSEATYESGFVIDKFPISRPNLTFSTLTVSNMSPEDSSIYLCSVEGVEDVETQYFGPGTRLLVL.

The CDR3 DNA reads TGTGCCAGCAGTTACCCCCGGACTGGGGAGCAGTACGTC. This translates into CASSYPRTGEQYV. This chain uses TRBV6-2 or TRBV6-3 with TRBJ2-7; weak D call: TRBD2 (5 bases). The CDR3 covers 13 residues. Germline V gene lookup returns CDR1 MNHEY and CDR2 SVGEGT. V was clipped by 2 bases and J by 7 bases, with 12 bases between them.

This rearrangement joins TRBV24-1 to TRBJ1-3; 7 nucleotides align to TRBD1. Germline loops: CDR1 KGHDR, CDR2 SFDVKD. V was clipped by 4 bases and J by 2 bases; unmatched bases: 1. CDR3 size: 14 residues. CDR3 DNA: TGTGCCACCAGTGACACAGGGGCTGGAAACACCATATATTTT. This codes for CATSDTGAGNTIYF.

The chain recombines TRBV24-1 with TRBJ2-1; 7 nucleotides align to TRBD1. The CDR3 covers 17 residues. Germline V gene sequence: CDR1 KGHDR, CDR2 SFDVKD. V gave up 5 bases and J gave up 0 bases; unmatched junction bases: 9. CDR3 amino acids: CATSVPGTESSYNEQFF. CDR3 sequence (DNA): TGTGCCACCAGTGTCCCCGGGACAGAGAGCTCCTACAATGAGCAGTTCTTC.

This clone was counted between two and nine times. The chain is built from TRBV18 and TRBJ1-3; D remains unclear. CDR1 and CDR2 (germline): KGHSH, LQKENI. Trimming cost V 5 bases and J 0 bases, with 11 bases left between them. This CDR3 is 15 amino acids long. The CDR3 region is CASSSGAASGNTIYF. CDR3 in DNA: TGTGCCAGCTCATCTGGAGCAGCCTCTGGAAACACCATATATTTT.

The chain has TRBV9 and TRBJ1-2, with 7 nucleotides matching TRBD1. The germline gives CDR1 SGDLS, CDR2 YYNGEE. V lost 0 bases, J lost 4 bases, and 6 bases stayed unmatched. The CDR3 consists of 15 residues. The CDR3 nucleotides are TGTGCCAGCAGCGTAGTCCCAGGGGGAGGCTATGGCTACACCTTC. As protein: CASSVVPGGGYGYTF.

This chain joins TRBV5-1 and TRBJ2-5, with TRBD1 as a possible D gene (6 bases). V lost 4 bases, J lost 5 bases, and 15 bases lay in between. Germline V gene sequence: CDR1 SGHRS, CDR2 YFSETQ. The length of the CDR3 is 14 residues. The CDR3 coding sequence is TGCGCCAGCAGCGTGACAGGTTTGTCGGAGACCCAGTACTTC. The encoded protein is CASSVTGLSETQYF.

The J gene is TRBJ2-6, the V gene TRBV7-3, with no clear D. Germline V gene sequence: CDR1 SGHTA, CDR2 FQGTGA. V was trimmed by 1 base and J by 0 bases, leaving 7 bases between them. The CDR3 spans 16 residues. CDR3 region: CASSLIGSSGANVLTF. Here the CDR3 DNA reads TGTGCCAGCAGCTTAATCGGTAGCTCTGGGGCCAACGTCCTGACTTTC.

J is TRBJ1-1 and V is TRBV27, with D perhaps matching TRBD1 (5 bases). The CDR3 runs to 13 residues. Trimming removed 6 bases from V and 1 base from J, with 9 bases in between. CDR1 and CDR2 (germline): MNHEY, SMNVEV (reference sequence). CDR3 protein: CASRRDGNTEAFF. In nucleotides, the CDR3 is TGTGCCAGCAGGCGGGACGGGAACACTGAAGCTTTCTTT.

The gene calls are TRBV2 and TRBJ2-1; tentative D call: TRBD1 (6 bases). Trimming shortened V by 3 bases and J by 0 bases, and 9 bases separated the two germline ends. Germline assignment: CDR1 SNHLY and CDR2 FYNNEI. CDR3 length: 15 residues. As DNA, the CDR3 is TGTGCCAGCAGTGAGCAGGGGCCCTCCTACAATGAGCAGTTCTTC. This encodes CASSEQGPSYNEQFF.

This clone occurred a few times. The V call is TRBV5-1, the J call TRBJ1-2, with 10 bases fitting TRBD1. V trimming: 1 base; J trimming: 6 bases; junction bases outside the gene matches: 3. The CDR3 consists of 14 residues. CDR1 is SGHRS, CDR2 YFSETQ, per germline. In DNA form, the CDR3 reads TGCGCCAGCAGCTTGCAGGGGACAGGGGATGGCTACACCTTC. Residues: CASSLQGTGDGYTF.

The gene calls are TRBV5-8 and TRBJ1-1, with D hard to call. Trimming removed 7 bases at V and 6 bases at J, with 28 bases between. The CDR3 is 17 residues long. In germline, CDR1 is SGHTS, CDR2 YDEGEE. CDR3 sequence (DNA): TGTGCCAGCCCTTGTTCGGTATCAGGACCTCCCTGTCCTGAAGCTTTCTTT. Protein: CASPCSVSGPPCPEAFF.

The gene calls are TRBV6-5 and TRBJ2-7; possible D gene TRBD1, 5 bases. This CDR3 has 13 residues. The V and J ends lost 6 bases and 3 bases respectively, with 12 bases between them. Germline values: CDR1 MNHEY, CDR2 SVGAGI. The CDR3, as DNA: TGTGCCAGCAGGGACACCGGCGGCTACGAGCAGTACGTC. Protein: CASRDTGGYEQYV.

This clone was observed a few times. This chain links TRBV18 with TRBJ2-3; 9 bases map to TRBD1. This CDR3 has 18 amino acids. Per the germline V gene, CDR1 is KGHSH and CDR2 is LQKENI. J gave up 4 bases and V 0 bases, and 11 bases lay outside the gene matches. The CDR3 DNA sequence: TGTGCCAGCTCACCACCGGCTCCTCGGGACAGGGATTCAGATACGCAGTATTTT. This translates into CASSPPAPRDRDSDTQYF.

In nucleotides, the CDR3 is TGTGCCAGCAGTCGAAACAGGTGGGGGGAAAAACTGTTTTTT. It codes for CASSRNRWGEKLFF. V usage is TRBV27 and J usage is TRBJ1-4, with D possibly TRBD1 on 5 matching bases. This CDR3 region has 14 residues. The germline CDR1 and CDR2 sequences are MNHEY and SMNVEV (reference sequence). Trimming removed 5 bases at V and 8 bases at J, with 15 bases between.